This T cell receptor (beta chain) was sequenced for a study of Graves' ophthalmopathy and Graves' hyperthyroidism. Overall study context: Before any treatment, peripheral blood was taken at the initial diagnosis.

The authors diagnosed from clinical symptoms, serum thyroxine, TRAb, thyroid ultrasound and orbital computed tomography. Scientists amplified the TCR beta CDR3 regions from RNA transcripts. HTBI primers served in a first-round RT-PCR, which a second-round multiplex PCR followed. Via MiXCR, TCRdb re-called the multiplex PCR reads, giving one row per CDR3 protein. The table includes around 600,000 distinct CDR3 sequences, 35% to 50% detected once. Germline CDR1 and CDR2: SNHLY and FYNNEI. The CDR3 sequence is 13 residues long. The V and J ends lost 8 bases and 5 bases respectively, with 15 bases between them.

The TCR was taken from an adult man with Graves' ophthalmopathy. This chain uses TRBV2 with TRBJ2-5; D uncertain. The sequenced sample was peripheral blood. Written as DNA, the CDR3 is TGTGCCAGCCAAGAAGTAGGTTCGGAGACCCAGTACTTC. Protein: CASQEVGSETQYF.